The source of this TCR beta chain is a study of blood T cell repertoires in COVID-19. Libraries were prepared by immunoSEQ multiplex PCR; TCRdb keeps only in-frame clonotypes and omits some of them. The sample holds about 210,000 clones; roughly 86% are singletons and the top ten take 9% to 12%. Clinical history reported by participants formed the basis on which cohorts were assigned. Germline CDR1 is LNHNV and CDR2 is YYDKDF (reference sequence). CDR3 length: 15 residues. V dropped 0 bases and J dropped 5 bases, with 11 bases sitting between them. The chain links TRBV15 to TRBJ1-5, with a possible D match to TRBD1 (6 bases). The sequence was obtained from a man between 18 and 29 years old with acute COVID-19. Sequences were obtained from PBMCs or T cells enriched from blood (not recorded which). CDR3 sequence reads: CATSRDPAGDQPQHF. The CDR3 nucleotides read TGTGCCACCAGCAGAGATCCGGCAGGGGATCAGCCCCAGCATTTT.